The 16 T cell receptor beta chains listed next were all sequenced from one sample in a study of vaccination and CD4 T cells after COVID-19. These TCRs' antigens remain unknown. Sequencing of cultured CD4+ T cell DNA used the Oncomine TCR Beta short-read assay. TCRdb re-derived calls from the PCR reads in MiXCR, one entry per CDR3 protein. The profile shows about 25,000 distinct CDR3 sequences, 49% of them singletons. Treatment specified: approximately nine-day PBMC culture with coronavirus spike peptide pools or control peptides (ViraFEST assay). Sequencing input: CD4+ T cells from blood, cultured in vitro. These receptors came from a human donor who had recovered from COVID-19.

This clonotype is labeled as medium-sized. The CDR3 region is CASSLNSPRRYTF. DNA of the CDR3: TGTGCCAGCAGCCTCAACAGCCCACGTCGCTACACCTTC. The chain uses TRBV7-2 and TRBJ1-2; D is ambiguous. The CDR3 has 13 amino acids. Germline CDR1 is SGHTA and CDR2 is FQGNSA. Deletions cut 5 bases from V and 9 bases from J, with 16 bases between.

The chain has TRBV6-5 and TRBJ2-7; tentatively, D is TRBD1 (6 bases). The CDR3 is 14 amino acids. Per germline, CDR1 MNHEY and CDR2 SVGAGI. V lost 0 bases and J 5 bases, leaving 11 bases between the germline ends. CDR3 bases: TGTGCCAGCAGTTACTCAGGGGGTTCCGACGAGCAGTACTTC. Amino acid sequence: CASSYSGGSDEQYF.

V usage is TRBV5-1 and J usage is TRBJ2-3; D is uncertain. The CDR3 has 14 residues. The germline V gene has CDR1 SGHRS and CDR2 YFSETQ. Between the trimmed V and J ends, which lost 2 bases and 2 bases, there was a span of 9 bases. The CDR3 DNA reads as TGCGCCAGCAGCTTTTCCTATCCCACAGATACGCAGTATTTT. Protein product: CASSFSYPTDTQYF.

V usage is TRBV7-3 and J usage is TRBJ2-2; D may be TRBD1 (6 bases). CDR1 SGHTA and CDR2 FQGTGA come from the germline V gene. V was cut by 2 bases and J by 3 bases, with 10 bases left in between. CDR3 length equals 15 residues. The DNA for the CDR3 is TGTGCCAGCAGCTTAGAGGGGGTATACACCGGGGAGCTGTTTTTT. Translation gives CASSLEGVYTGELFF.

In its sample, this clonotype was seen a few times. The V call is TRBV7-9, the J call TRBJ2-7, with D uncertain. Trimming shortened V by 7 bases and J by 0 bases, and 13 bases separated the two germline ends. The CDR3 spans 14 residues. Germline V gene sequence: CDR1 SEHNR, CDR2 FQNEAQ (reference sequence). In DNA, the CDR3 is TGTGCCAGCACCCCTGGGCCGAGCTCCTACGAGCAGTACTTC. Protein: CASTPGPSSYEQYF.

The rearrangement joins TRBV2 to TRBJ2-7; D is undetermined. CDR3 size: 12 residues. Trimming removed 9 bases at V and 7 bases at J, with 16 bases between. Germline lookup yields CDR1 SNHLY and CDR2 FYNNEI. CDR3 protein: CASNIAVGEQYF. The CDR3 nucleotides are TGTGCCAGTAATATAGCCGTAGGAGAGCAGTACTTC.

In DNA, the CDR3 is TGTGCCATCAGAGCGGATGAAAAACTGTTTTTT. As protein: CAIRADEKLFF. The chain has TRBV10-3 and TRBJ1-4; D gene unclear. Germline CDR1 is ENHRY and CDR2 is SYGVKD. V dropped 6 bases and J dropped 6 bases, with 5 bases sitting between them. The CDR3 is made up of 11 amino acids.

The V gene is TRBV7-2, the J gene TRBJ2-3, with D uncertain. This CDR3 is 13 amino acids long. V was trimmed by 3 bases and J by 3 bases, leaving 7 bases between them. Germline V lookup: CDR1 SGHTA, CDR2 FQGNSA. Here the CDR3 reads CASSFGRTDTQYF. CDR3 DNA sequence: TGTGCCAGCAGCTTTGGCCGGACAGATACGCAGTATTTT.

This sequence joins TRBV28 and TRBJ1-1; D remains unclear. The V and J ends lost 4 bases and 10 bases respectively, with 13 bases between them. This CDR3 region has 12 residues. Germline V CDR1 and CDR2: MDHEN, SYDVKM. This CDR3 is CASSSWSDGAFF. The DNA of the CDR3 is TGTGCCAGCAGTTCTTGGTCGGACGGAGCTTTCTTT.

This clonotype was seen a handful of times. The V gene is TRBV10-3, the J gene TRBJ2-7; D is unresolved. Germline V gene data show CDR1 as ENHRY and CDR2 as SYGVKD. This CDR3 spans 15 amino acids. Trimming shortened V by 3 bases and J by 7 bases, and 19 bases separated the two germline ends. CDR3 DNA: TGTGCCATCAGTGATTCACGCAGAGGTCCGGGTGAGCAGTACTTC. It translates to CAISDSRRGPGEQYF.

V usage is TRBV7-2 and J usage is TRBJ2-7; D is uncertain. The germline V gene encodes CDR1 SGHTA and CDR2 FQGNSA. Deletions cut 5 bases from V and 0 bases from J, with 8 bases between. The CDR3 spans 13 residues. CDR3 bases: TGTGCCAGCAGCCCCCCGAGCTCCTACGAGCAGTACTTC. It yields the protein CASSPPSSYEQYF. Supplemented by reference TRBV7-2 and TRBJ2-7, the full variable domain reads GAGVSQSPSNKVTEKGKDVELRCDPISGHTALYWYRQSLGQGLEFLIYFQGNSAPDKSGLPSDRFSAERTGGSVSTLTIQRTQQEDSAVYLCASSPPSSYEQYFGPGTRLTVT.

This chain links TRBV28 with TRBJ1-2, with D uncertain. Trimming pared 11 bases from V and 6 bases from J, leaving 16 bases between. The germline V gene has CDR1 MDHEN and CDR2 SYDVKM. CDR3 size: 12 residues. CDR3 coding DNA: TGTGCCGACCAAGGGCAAGGGAATGGCTACACCTTC. Translating gives CADQGQGNGYTF.

Turning to this clonotype: The germline gene is not matched at one end of the junction; a read error may be the cause. V and J are TRBV12-3 or TRBV12-4 and TRBJ1-5; D possibly corresponds to TRBD1 (5 bases). The CDR3 covers 14 residues. DNA for the CDR3: TGTGCCAGCAGTTTGGGGGGAGGCAACCAGCCCCAGCATTTT. Its protein product is CASSLGGGNQPQHF.

The chain has TRBV28 and TRBJ1-5, with D possibly matching TRBD1 (5 bases). Germline V gives CDR1 MDHEN, CDR2 SYDVKM. V lost 4 bases and J 0 bases, leaving 10 bases between the germline ends. The CDR3 loop spans 15 amino acids. CDR3 sequence: CASSYVTGSNQPQHF. CDR3 DNA: TGTGCCAGCAGTTATGTTACAGGTAGCAATCAGCCCCAGCATTTT.

The V call is TRBV11-2, the J call TRBJ2-6; TRBD1 agrees at 7 bases. CDR1 SGHAT and CDR2 FQNNGV come from the germline V gene. V was pared by 1 base and J by 2 bases, with 2 bases of the junction left unmatched. The CDR3 spans 16 residues. This CDR3 reads CASSLVRGPGANVLTF. The CDR3 coding sequence is TGTGCCAGCAGCTTAGTAAGGGGGCCTGGGGCCAACGTCCTGACTTTC.

The chain uses TRBV2 and TRBJ1-5, with unresolved D. Trimming removed 7 bases at V and 1 base at J, with 11 bases between. Looked up from germline, CDR1 is SNHLY and CDR2 is FYNNEI. The CDR3 has 14 amino acids. Here the CDR3 reads CASKVEVSNQPQHF. CDR3 in DNA: TGTGCCAGCAAAGTGGAGGTGAGCAATCAGCCCCAGCATTTT. The full variable domain, rest sourced from reference TRBV2 and TRBJ1-5, is EPEVTQTPSHQVTQMGQEVILRCVPISNHLYFYWYRQILGQKVEFLVSFYNNEISEKSEIFDDQFSVERPDGSNFTLKIRSTKLEDSAMYFCASKVEVSNQPQHFGDGTRLSIL.